Following are 18 T cell receptor beta chains from one sample sequenced in a study of PD-1 blockade in classical Hodgkin lymphoma. Clones were read by immunoSEQ multiplex PCR, and TCRdb kept only the in-frame ones, dropping some. The table has some 45,000 clones, roughly 86% seen once; the top ten hold just over 9%. Every patient experienced relapse after autologous stem cell transplantation, and brentuximab vedotin exposure varied. Source: peripheral blood mononuclear cells (PBMCs), taken at baseline. These receptors all stem from a human donor with classical Hodgkin lymphoma.

The J gene is TRBJ2-7, the V gene TRBV18; D is perhaps TRBD2 (6 bases). The germline gives CDR1 KGHSH, CDR2 LQKENI. CDR3 length: 13 residues. Trimming left V 2 bases short and J 7 bases short, with 12 bases between. DNA of the CDR3: TGTGCCAGCTCACCAAGTCGAGGGAGGGAGCAGTACTTC. Translating it yields CASSPSRGREQYF.

The rearrangement joins TRBV6-1 to TRBJ2-1, with 9 bases matching TRBD2. V lost 3 bases and J lost 7; bases outside the gene matches: 7. Germline CDR1 and CDR2: MNHNS and SASEGT. The CDR3 extends over 15 amino acids. CDR3 sequence (DNA): TGTGCCAGCAGTGATAATGCGGGAGGGAGGAATGAGCAGTTCTTC. It is translated as CASSDNAGGRNEQFF.

A note on this clone: Distinct nucleotide sequences in the sample also encode this CDR3. The chain is built from TRBV6-4 and TRBJ2-3, with 12 bases lining up with TRBD2. The J segment lost 4 bases and the V segment lost 6 bases, leaving 2 bases of the junction unmatched. The CDR3 is made up of 14 amino acids. Germline assignment: CDR1 MRHNA and CDR2 SNTAGT. The CDR3 is CASSLAGGADTQYF. CDR3 sequence (DNA): TGTGCCAGCAGCCTAGCGGGGGGGGCAGATACGCAGTATTTT.

The chain carries TRBV19 and TRBJ2-2, with D possibly called TRBD1 or TRBD2 (5 bases each). Germline CDR1 LNHDA, CDR2 SQIVND (reference sequence). V was clipped by 7 bases and J by 2 bases, with 14 bases between them. The CDR3 consists of 15 residues. In DNA, the CDR3 is TGTGCCAGTAATCCCGGGACCCTTAACACCGGGGAGCTGTTTTTT. Translating it yields CASNPGTLNTGELFF.

J is TRBJ1-5 and V is TRBV10-3; D is undetermined. This CDR3 contains 17 residues. From germline, CDR1 is ENHRY and CDR2 SYGVKD. V was cut by 0 bases and J by 3 bases, with 15 bases left in between. The CDR3 spells CAISESWTNLFNQPQHF. CDR3 sequence (DNA): TGTGCCATCAGTGAGTCTTGGACTAACCTCTTCAATCAGCCCCAGCATTTT.

The chain uses TRBV10-2 and TRBJ2-7; 9 bases match TRBD2. CDR1 and CDR2 (germline): WSHSY, SAAADI. V was clipped by 3 bases and J by 0 bases; unmatched bases: 3. CDR3 length: 15 residues. In DNA, the CDR3 is TGCGCCAGCAGTGACCTAGCGGGGACCTCCTACGAGCAGTACTTC. This gives the protein CASSDLAGTSYEQYF.

V is TRBV11-2 and J is TRBJ2-3, with D possibly being TRBD2 (6 bases). The V end lost 1 base, the J end lost 3 bases, and 8 bases lay between the germline ends. The CDR3 has 14 amino acids. Germline-derived CDR1 and CDR2 are SGHAT and FQNNGV. CDR3 protein: CASSLAGETDTQYF. The DNA for the CDR3 is TGTGCCAGCAGCTTAGCGGGAGAGACAGATACGCAGTATTTT.

As regards this clone: One end of the junction does not line up with germline, which may come from a read error. The rearrangement joins TRBV6-1 to TRBJ1-2, with 8 positions matching TRBD1. This CDR3 spans 14 amino acids. From germline, CDR1 is MNHNS and CDR2 SASEGT. Here the CDR3 reads CASWGQAPKYGYTF. For the CDR3, the DNA is TGTGCCAGCTGGGGACAGGCCCCTAAGTATGGCTACACCTTC.

The chain recombines TRBV18 with TRBJ1-4, with D uncertain. Trimming removed 6 bases from V and 5 bases from J, with 16 bases in between. Germline V lookup: CDR1 KGHSH, CDR2 LQKENI. The CDR3 covers 15 residues. CDR3 residues: CASSPQRVGNEKLFF. The CDR3 nucleotides are TGTGCCAGCTCCCCTCAGAGGGTGGGAAATGAAAAACTGTTTTTT.

Concerning this clone itself: Other DNA sequences of this sample code for an identical CDR3. The J gene is TRBJ2-6, the V gene TRBV19; possible D gene TRBD1, 5 bases. Trimming removed 3 bases at V and 0 bases at J, with 9 bases between. Germline CDR1 and CDR2: LNHDA and SQIVND (reference sequence). CDR3 length: 16 residues. CDR3 sequence reads: CASSIDRGSGANVLTF. The CDR3 nucleotides are TGTGCCAGTAGTATTGACAGAGGCTCTGGGGCCAACGTCCTGACTTTC.

This clone counts as medium-sized. CDR3: CASSLSSRNNYEQYF. The CDR3 DNA sequence: TGCGCCAGCAGCTTATCTTCCCGGAATAACTACGAGCAGTACTTC. The chain links TRBV5-1 to TRBJ2-7, with D uncertain. Germline-derived CDR1 and CDR2 are SGHRS and YFSETQ. The CDR3 sequence is 15 residues long. Deletions cut 2 bases from V and 3 bases from J, with 15 bases between.

This chain joins TRBV6-1 and TRBJ2-7; D unresolved. This CDR3 region has 14 residues. From germline, CDR1 is MNHNS and CDR2 SASEGT. The V end was cut by 4 bases, the J end by 2 bases, with 12 bases between. This chain's CDR3 is CASSASGGPYEQYF. The DNA for the CDR3 is TGTGCCAGCAGTGCGTCAGGTGGACCCTACGAGCAGTACTTC.

The genes are TRBV11-2 and TRBJ1-1; D unresolved. This CDR3 contains 14 residues. Germline lookup yields CDR1 SGHAT and CDR2 FQNNGV. Trimming cost V 4 bases and J 7 bases, with 16 bases left between them. The DNA for the CDR3 is TGTGCCAGCAGCTATATAGGCGGGAATGGTGAAGCTTTCTTT. Protein: CASSYIGGNGEAFF.

V gene TRBV25-1 combines with J gene TRBJ2-3, with TRBD2 identical over 8 bases. CDR1 MGHDK and CDR2 SYGVNS come from the germline V gene. V was pared by 9 bases and J by 6 bases, with 23 bases of the junction left unmatched. The CDR3 spans 18 residues. This CDR3 is CARRTRLLAGSPRDTQYF. CDR3 sequence (DNA): TGTGCCAGGAGGACCCGTCTCCTAGCGGGTAGTCCGCGGGATACGCAGTATTTT.

This clone appeared a single time. The chain couples TRBV28 to TRBJ2-3, with 8 bases identical to TRBD2. This CDR3 comprises 15 residues. CDR1 is MDHEN, CDR2 SYDVKM, per germline. The V and J ends lost 4 bases and 4 bases, in that order; junction bases with no gene match: 7. The CDR3 region has the DNA TGTGCCAGCAGTTCCATAGCGGGGCAGGCAGATACGCAGTATTTT. It is translated as CASSSIAGQADTQYF.

This chain links TRBV11-2 with TRBJ2-3; 8 bases fit TRBD2. Germline V lookup: CDR1 SGHAT, CDR2 FQNNGV. CDR3 length: 17 amino acids. J lost 4 bases, V lost 1 base, and 10 bases had no gene match. In DNA form, the CDR3 reads TGTGCCAGCAGCTTAGGGAGCGGGAGTGGAGGGGCAGATACGCAGTATTTT. Amino acid sequence: CASSLGSGSGGADTQYF. The complete variable domain, with remaining parts taken from reference TRBV11-2 and TRBJ2-3, reads EAGVAQSPRYKIIEKRQSVAFWCNPISGHATLYWYQQILGQGPKLLIQFQNNGVVDDSQLPKDRFSAERLKGVDSTLKIQPAKLEDSAVYLCASSLGSGSGGADTQYFGPGTRLTVL.

The rearrangement links TRBV9 to TRBJ1-1; 10 bases align to TRBD1. Germline loops: CDR1 SGDLS, CDR2 YYNGEE. This CDR3 is 13 amino acids long. With V trimmed by 4 bases and J by 6 bases, 3 bases remained unmatched. The CDR3 nucleotides are TGTGCCAGCAGCTCTGGACAGGGGGCTGAAGCTTTCTTT. This gives the protein CASSSGQGAEAFF.

V usage is TRBV7-9 and J usage is TRBJ1-3; tentative D call: TRBD1 (6 bases). Germline CDR1 reads SEHNR; CDR2 reads FQNEAQ (reference sequence). Trimming cost V 1 base and J 5 bases, with 15 bases left between them. The CDR3 covers 16 residues. The CDR3 reads CASSLGLGGPRNTIYF. In nucleotides, the CDR3 is TGTGCCAGCAGCTTAGGTTTGGGGGGCCCGAGAAACACCATATATTTT.